What follows are 21 T cell receptor beta chains derived from one specimen sequenced in a study of T cell changes during pregnancy in multiple sclerosis. Repertoires were generated with immunoSEQ multiplex PCR, while TCRdb's copy carries only in-frame clones and drops some. The table includes roughly 75,000 clones, 75% to 90% detected once. Here the sequenced sample was peripheral blood, taken before pregnancy. These receptors were taken from a female donor with multiple sclerosis, enrolled in a pregnancy study.

A single count supports this clone. The rearrangement uses TRBV29-1 and TRBJ2-7; the match to TRBD2 covers 9 bases. The CDR3 covers 15 residues. In germline, CDR1 is SQVTM, CDR2 ANQGSEA. V was pared by 4 bases and J by 0 bases, with 7 bases of the junction left unmatched. The CDR3 protein is CSVVPASGASYEQYF. CDR3 sequence (DNA): TGCAGCGTTGTACCGGCTAGCGGGGCCTCCTACGAGCAGTACTTC.

The rearrangement links TRBV18 to TRBJ1-4; D is uncertain. This CDR3 contains 12 residues. Germline V gene sequence: CDR1 KGHSH, CDR2 LQKENI. Trimming removed 2 bases from V and 5 bases from J, with 3 bases in between. CDR3 amino acids: CASSPGNEKLFF. The DNA of the CDR3 is TGTGCCAGCTCACCAGGCAATGAAAAACTGTTTTTT.

The V gene is TRBV5-1, the J gene TRBJ1-6, with D uncertain. Germline assignment: CDR1 SGHRS and CDR2 YFSETQ. The germline V and J ends were trimmed by 3 bases and 9 bases, with 16 bases remaining between them. The CDR3 spans 15 residues. CDR3 sequence (DNA): TGCGCCAGCAGCTCTACCGACGGGGTCGGTTCACCCCTCCACTTT. Amino acids: CASSSTDGVGSPLHF.

The J gene is TRBJ2-1, the V gene TRBV7-9; D is unclear. The CDR3 has 14 residues. The germline V gene has CDR1 SEHNR and CDR2 FQNEAQ (reference sequence). Trimming shortened V by 4 bases and J by 4 bases, and 11 bases separated the two germline ends. This CDR3 reads CASSSSSSYNEQFF. CDR3 nucleotide sequence: TGTGCCAGCAGCTCCAGTAGCTCATACAATGAGCAGTTCTTC.

The V call is TRBV15, the J call TRBJ1-3; no clear D gene. Germline V gene data show CDR1 as LNHNV and CDR2 as YYDKDF (reference sequence). CDR3 length: 16 amino acids. The V gene lost 1 base and the J gene lost 3 bases, with 13 bases spanning the gap. In DNA form, the CDR3 reads TGTGCCACCAGCAGAGTATTGAGGGATGATGGAAACACCATATATTTT. Translation gives CATSRVLRDDGNTIYF.

This chain links TRBV11-2 with TRBJ2-2, with 11 bases identical to TRBD1. Losses at the gene ends were 6 bases for V and 7 bases for J; bases not matched to a gene: 16. The CDR3 runs to 18 residues. From germline, CDR1 is SGHAT and CDR2 FQNNGV. The CDR3 sequence is CASRQIVGQGVRLGELFF. As DNA, the CDR3 is TGTGCCAGCAGACAGATCGTGGGACAGGGGGTGAGACTCGGGGAGCTGTTTTTT.

The gene calls are TRBV18 and TRBJ1-1, with D tentatively TRBD1 (5 bases). This CDR3 is 14 amino acids long. V was pared by 2 bases and J by 0 bases, with 7 bases between. Germline CDR1 and CDR2: KGHSH and LQKENI. The CDR3 loop is CASSPDRLNTEAFF. In DNA, the CDR3 is TGTGCCAGCTCACCAGACAGATTGAACACTGAAGCTTTCTTT. Full variable domain (rest looked up from reference TRBV18 and TRBJ1-1): NAGVMQNPRHLVRRRGQEARLRCSPMKGHSHVYWYRQLPEEGLKFMVYLQKENIIDESGMPKERFSAEFPKEGPSILRIQQVVRGDSAAYFCASSPDRLNTEAFFGQGTRLTVV.

V and J are TRBV5-1 and TRBJ1-2; TRBD1 matches 10 bases. Germline values: CDR1 SGHRS, CDR2 YFSETQ. Trimming removed 4 bases from V and 7 bases from J; junction bases left unmatched: 7. The CDR3 is made up of 14 amino acids. Here the CDR3 reads CASSPGTGVVGYTF. The CDR3 bases are TGCGCCAGCAGCCCCGGGACAGGGGTGGTTGGCTACACCTTC. Drawing the rest from reference TRBV5-1 and TRBJ1-2, the complete variable domain is KAGVTQTPRYLIKTRGQQVTLSCSPISGHRSVSWYQQTPGQGLQFLFEYFSETQRNKGNFPGRFSGRQFSNSRSEMNVSTLELGDSALYLCASSPGTGVVGYTFGSGTRLTVV.

The rearrangement links TRBV10-3 to TRBJ2-1; 11 bases agree with TRBD2. CDR1 and CDR2 from the germline V gene are ENHRY and SYGVKD. Trimming at V came to 3 bases and at J to 6 bases, leaving 7 bases not matched to a gene. The CDR3 consists of 16 residues. CDR3 residues: CAISDHLGLAVNEQFF. DNA of the CDR3: TGTGCCATCAGTGACCACTTGGGACTAGCGGTCAATGAGCAGTTCTTC.

This clone has just one count. This chain uses TRBV4-1 with TRBJ1-2; 12 nucleotides agree with TRBD1. Looked up from germline, CDR1 is MGHRA and CDR2 is YSYEKL. The CDR3 has 16 residues. V was clipped by 3 bases and J by 5 bases; unmatched bases: 7. The CDR3 spells CASSHPGTGGVYGYTF. The DNA of the CDR3 is TGCGCCAGCAGCCATCCTGGGACAGGGGGCGTTTATGGCTACACCTTC.

The gene calls are TRBV11-1 and TRBJ2-2, with 8 bases identical to TRBD2. Germline V gene data show CDR1 as SGHAT and CDR2 as FQDESV (reference sequence). There are 16 residues in the CDR3. V was clipped by 1 base and J by 6 bases; unmatched bases: 7. The DNA for the CDR3 is TGTGCCAGCAGCTTAGTGGTGTACGGGGGGGCCGGGGAGCTGTTTTTT. As protein: CASSLVVYGGAGELFF.

The CDR3 DNA follows: TGCGCCAGCAGCTTGGGGGAGGGCGGTCAGCCCCAGCATTTT. Protein sequence: CASSLGEGGQPQHF. The rearrangement links TRBV5-1 to TRBJ1-5; D ambiguous. The CDR3 spans 14 residues. Germline V lookup: CDR1 SGHRS, CDR2 YFSETQ. The V gene lost 0 bases and the J gene lost 6 bases, with 10 bases spanning the gap.

The chain combines TRBV7-2 with TRBJ2-7, with 7 bases that match TRBD1. Germline V CDR1 and CDR2: SGHTA, FQGNSA. The CDR3 consists of 13 residues. V lost 5 bases and J lost 5; bases outside the gene matches: 6. The CDR3 region is CASSLDRDHEQYF. As DNA, the CDR3 is TGTGCCAGCAGCCTCGACAGGGACCACGAGCAGTACTTC. The full variable domain, completed using reference TRBV7-2 and TRBJ2-7, is GAGVSQSPSNKVTEKGKDVELRCDPISGHTALYWYRQSLGQGLEFLIYFQGNSAPDKSGLPSDRFSAERTGGSVSTLTIQRTQQEDSAVYLCASSLDRDHEQYFGPGTRLTVT.

This chain uses TRBV2 with TRBJ1-2; 8 bases line up with TRBD1. V was pared by 7 bases and J by 5 bases, with 6 bases of the junction left unmatched. The CDR3 runs 13 residues. The V gene's germline CDR1 is SNHLY and CDR2 FYNNEI. CDR3 sequence (DNA): TGTGCCAGCAACCTAGGACAGGGATATGGCTACACCTTC. This encodes CASNLGQGYGYTF.

This chain joins TRBV18 and TRBJ2-3; TRBD1 agrees at 10 bases. This CDR3 region has 18 residues. CDR1 is KGHSH, CDR2 LQKENI, per germline. V lost 5 bases to trimming and J lost 1 base; unmatched junction nucleotides: 12. The CDR3 sequence is CASSSKLTGGARTDTQYF. The CDR3 bases are TGTGCCAGCTCATCAAAACTGACAGGGGGCGCGCGCACAGATACGCAGTATTTT. The variable domain in full, completed from reference TRBV18 and TRBJ2-3, reads NAGVMQNPRHLVRRRGQEARLRCSPMKGHSHVYWYRQLPEEGLKFMVYLQKENIIDESGMPKERFSAEFPKEGPSILRIQQVVRGDSAAYFCASSSKLTGGARTDTQYFGPGTRLTVL.

V is TRBV28 and J is TRBJ1-1; no definite D call. The CDR3 has 14 amino acids. The V gene lost 3 bases and the J gene lost 4 bases, with 12 bases spanning the gap. Germline V gene data show CDR1 as MDHEN and CDR2 as SYDVKM. Here the CDR3 reads CASSFGPFGTEAFF. The CDR3 DNA is TGTGCCAGCAGTTTTGGGCCGTTCGGCACTGAAGCTTTCTTT.

The chain employs TRBV2 and TRBJ2-5; D uncertain. The CDR3 sequence is 11 residues long. CDR1 is SNHLY, CDR2 FYNNEI, per germline. V was shortened by 3 bases and J by 9 bases, with 8 bases between the two germline ends. The CDR3 protein is CASSDSWSQYF. CDR3 DNA sequence: TGTGCCAGCAGTGATAGTTGGTCCCAGTACTTC.

The chain is built from TRBV5-6 and TRBJ1-2; maybe TRBD1 (6 bases). This CDR3 comprises 15 residues. CDR1 is SGHDT and CDR2 is YYEEEE in the germline V gene. The V gene lost 3 bases and the J gene lost 4 bases, with 16 bases spanning the gap. The CDR3 protein is CASSSFGDRPYGYTF. Written as DNA, the CDR3 is TGTGCCAGCAGCTCCTTTGGTGACAGGCCCTATGGCTACACCTTC.

V usage is TRBV4-1 and J usage is TRBJ1-6; 7 bases align to TRBD1. V was pared by 4 bases and J by 2 bases, with 17 bases of the junction left unmatched. The CDR3 runs to 20 residues. Per germline, CDR1 MGHRA and CDR2 YSYEKL. The CDR3 nucleotides are TGCGCCAGCAGCCCGACCGGTGTTACGACAGGGCTGCCCTATAATTCACCCCTCCACTTT. Protein product: CASSPTGVTTGLPYNSPLHF.

This clone has just a few counts. J is TRBJ2-3 and V is TRBV18; D may be TRBD1 (6 bases). There are 11 residues in the CDR3. The ends were cut back, 6 bases at V and 8 bases at J, with 9 bases in the middle. CDR1 and CDR2 (germline): KGHSH, LQKENI. DNA of the CDR3: TGTGCCAGCTCCCAAGGGGGTACGCAGTATTTT. This encodes CASSQGGTQYF.

CDR3 nucleotide sequence: TGCGCCAGCAGCCCGAGACAGGGGGCTTGGGGCTATGGCTACACCTTC. Translating gives CASSPRQGAWGYGYTF. The chain is built from TRBV5-1 and TRBJ1-2, with TRBD1 matching over 10 bases. V gave up 4 bases and J gave up 4 bases; unmatched junction bases: 10. CDR1 is SGHRS, CDR2 YFSETQ, per germline. The CDR3 is made up of 16 amino acids.